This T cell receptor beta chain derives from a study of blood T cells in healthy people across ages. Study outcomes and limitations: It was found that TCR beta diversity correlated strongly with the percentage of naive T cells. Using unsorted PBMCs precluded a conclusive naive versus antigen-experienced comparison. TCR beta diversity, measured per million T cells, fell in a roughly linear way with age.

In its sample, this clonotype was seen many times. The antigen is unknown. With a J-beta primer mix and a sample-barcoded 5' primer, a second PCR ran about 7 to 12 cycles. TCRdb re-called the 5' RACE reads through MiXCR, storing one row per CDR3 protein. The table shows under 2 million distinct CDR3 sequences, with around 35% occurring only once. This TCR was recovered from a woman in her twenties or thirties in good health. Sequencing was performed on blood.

CDR3 amino acids: CASRYSYEQYF. CDR3 nucleotide sequence: TGTGCCAGCAGATACAGCTACGAGCAGTACTTC. The chain is built from TRBV28 and TRBJ2-7; D is undetermined. CDR3 length equals 11 residues. The V gene lost 6 bases and the J gene lost 3 bases, with 6 bases spanning the gap. Per germline, CDR1 MDHEN and CDR2 SYDVKM. The full variable domain, rest sourced from reference TRBV28 and TRBJ2-7, is DVKVTQSSRYLVKRTGEKVFLECVQDMDHENMFWYRQDPGLGLRLIYFSYDVKMKEKGDIPEGYSVSREKKERFSLILESASTNQTSMYLCASRYSYEQYFGPGTRLTVT.